This TCR beta chain was sequenced in a study of blood T cell repertoires in COVID-19. On the study more broadly: The study drew acute and convalescent COVID-19 samples from the United States, Italy and Spain.

Participant age was roughly 18 to 95 years, and participants resided in 25 or so US areas. In the original workflow: Amplification from reference gene primers served as the basis for estimated nucleated cell counts. Here immunoSEQ multiplex PCR was the method, and the copy in TCRdb shows in-frame clones only, minus some. Clonal size and the V and J genes are those of that table, whereas D and trimming came from the DNA. Here the sample spans approximately 200,000 clones, roughly nine tenths being singletons. Trimming left V 4 bases short and J 3 bases short, with 13 bases between. Germline V gene data show CDR1 as SGHTA and CDR2 as FQGTGA. CDR3 length: 15 amino acids.

The J gene is TRBJ2-1, the V gene TRBV7-3, with D possibly matching TRBD2 (6 bases). Sequencing was carried out using PBMCs or T cells enriched from blood (not recorded which). The origin of this receptor is a woman aged 40 to 50 with acute COVID-19. CDR3 protein: CASSSPGESYNEQFF. CDR3 coding DNA: TGTGCCAGCAGCTCCCCGGGGGAGAGCTACAATGAGCAGTTCTTC.